These T cell receptor beta chains were read from a single sample in a study of identical twins. Using its own MiXCR run on the 5' RACE reads, TCRdb lists one record per CDR3 protein. The sample contains some 760,000 distinct CDR3 sequences, around a sixth of which appear only once. These same records also appear under a second study, on T cells expressing NK-cell markers.

Material for sequencing was PBMCs. Receptor source: a woman aged 18-29 years in good health. CDR3s include the opening cysteine and the closing phenylalanine or tryptophan. A D gene is named only where the DNA matches it firmly. Size is omitted from some rows. Given values are once, few, many or a class for expanded clones.

- - TRBJ1-5 TRBV25-1 TGTGCCAGCAGTGGCCAGGGTTATCAGCCCCAGCATTTT CASSGQGYQPQHF
- - TRBJ2-7 TRBV7-9 TGTGCCAGCAGCTGGGTAGTTACAGTTTCTCTGTACTTC CASSWVVTVSLYF
- TRBD1 TRBJ2-4 TRBV5-6 TGTGCCAGCAGCCGAAGGACAGGGCGAAAATACTTC CASSRRTGRKYF
few - TRBJ2-1 TRBV20-1 TGCAGTGCCCCGGCGGTAGGGTACAATGAGCAGTTCTTC CSAPAVGYNEQFF
- TRBD2 TRBJ2-3 TRBV20-1 TGCAGTGCTAGACCACTCGGACTAGCGGGAGTCGATACGCAGTATTTT CSARPLGLAGVDTQYF
- - TRBJ1-1 TRBV7-2 TGTGCCAGCAGCTTAAATGCGGCAGGCTCAGCCGAAGCTTTCTTT CASSLNAAGSAEAFF
- - TRBJ2-5 TRBV29-1 TGCAGCGTTGTTTACAGGAGGGAGACCCAGTACTTC CSVVYRRETQYF
- - TRBJ2-7 TRBV12-3/TRBV12-4 TGTGCCAGCGGCCCCCTCGAGGCCGAGCAGTACTTC CASGPLEAEQYF
few - TRBJ1-6 TRBV6-2/TRBV6-3 TGTGCCAGCAGTTACTCGACCAGGGTCGGTTCACCCCTCCACTTT CASSYSTRVGSPLHF
- TRBD2 TRBJ2-1 TRBV10-2 TGCGCCAGCAGTGACGTTAGCGGGGGGTACAATGAGCAGTTCTTC CASSDVSGGYNEQFF
few - TRBJ2-1 TRBV20-1 TGCAGTGCTAATTCGGTGTCTAGAAAAAACAATGAGCAGTTCTTC CSANSVSRKNNEQFF
- - TRBJ2-7 TRBV29-1 TGCAGCGTAGATTGGGGATCCTACGAGCAGTACTTC CSVDWGSYEQYF
few - TRBJ1-4 TRBV11-2 TGTGCCAGCAGCTTAGTTGCCAGGTCTAATGAAAAACTGTTTTTT CASSLVARSNEKLFF
few TRBD2 TRBJ2-5 TRBV5-4 TGTGCCAGCAGGTCTACTAGCGGGGGGTCCCAAGAGACCCAGTACTTC CASRSTSGGSQETQYF
- - TRBJ1-1 TRBV20-1 TGCAGTGCTAGGCGCCTAGGCAGGGGATCGAACACTGAAGCTTTCTTT CSARRLGRGSNTEAFF
- TRBD2 TRBJ2-3 TRBV10-3 TGTGCCATCAGTGAAGGCGGGAGGACCGCAGATACGCAGTATTTT CAISEGGRTADTQYF
- - TRBJ2-2 TRBV20-1 TGCAGTGCTAGTGCCGAAACAGGGTCGGGCGGGGAGCTGTTTTTT CSASAETGSGGELFF
few TRBD2 TRBJ2-3 TRBV5-1 TGCGCCAGCAGCGCCGGACTAGCGGGACCGGAAGATACGCAGTATTTT CASSAGLAGPEDTQYF
- TRBD2 TRBJ2-1 TRBV10-3 TGTGCCTCCTACCAACCGGGAGGGTTCAAGGAGCAGTTCTTC CASYQPGGFKEQFF
- TRBD2 TRBJ2-1 TRBV10-2 TGCGCCAGCAGTTCTAGCGGGAGGCTGGGTGAGCAGTTCTTC CASSSSGRLGEQFF
many - TRBJ2-5 TRBV6-5 TGTGCCAGCTTGGATAAAGAGACCCAGTACTTC CASLDKETQYF
- TRBD1 TRBJ2-2 TRBV29-1 TGCAGCGTTAAGCAGGGGGCCGTCGGGGAGCTGTTTTTT CSVKQGAVGELFF
- - TRBJ2-6 TRBV10-1 TGCGCCAGCAGTTTAACCACTGACACGCCCCAAAGCTCTGGGGCCAACGTCCTGACTTTC CASSLTTDTPQSSGANVLTF
few - TRBJ2-5 TRBV4-3 TGCGCCAGCAGCCAACAAGGGGGCCAAGAGACCCAGTACTTC CASSQQGGQETQYF
few TRBD2 TRBJ2-1 TRBV7-9 TGTGCCAGCAGCTTAGCGGTACTAGCGGGAGTAGGTGAGCAGTTCTTC CASSLAVLAGVGEQFF
few TRBD2 TRBJ2-1 TRBV2 TGTGCCAGCAGCAAGGGACTAGCGGGAGTAGGCGAGCAGTTCTTC CASSKGLAGVGEQFF
- - TRBJ2-3 TRBV7-3 TGTGCCAGCAGCTTAGGGGCGTCACGGGATACGCAGTATTTT CASSLGASRDTQYF
- TRBD1 TRBJ2-7 TRBV5-1 TGCGCCAGCAGCACGGGACAGGGGCGGCGGGAGCAGTACTTC CASSTGQGRREQYF
many - TRBJ2-1 TRBV9 TGTGCCAGCAGCGTAGCCGGAGGCAATGAGCAGTTCTTC CASSVAGGNEQFF
- - TRBJ2-7 TRBV3-1 TGTGCCAGCAGCCTCCGACAGAACGAGCAGTACTTC CASSLRQNEQYF
few - TRBJ2-2 TRBV20-1 TGCAGTGCTAGAGGACCCGGGAACACCGGGGAGCTGTTTTTT CSARGPGNTGELFF